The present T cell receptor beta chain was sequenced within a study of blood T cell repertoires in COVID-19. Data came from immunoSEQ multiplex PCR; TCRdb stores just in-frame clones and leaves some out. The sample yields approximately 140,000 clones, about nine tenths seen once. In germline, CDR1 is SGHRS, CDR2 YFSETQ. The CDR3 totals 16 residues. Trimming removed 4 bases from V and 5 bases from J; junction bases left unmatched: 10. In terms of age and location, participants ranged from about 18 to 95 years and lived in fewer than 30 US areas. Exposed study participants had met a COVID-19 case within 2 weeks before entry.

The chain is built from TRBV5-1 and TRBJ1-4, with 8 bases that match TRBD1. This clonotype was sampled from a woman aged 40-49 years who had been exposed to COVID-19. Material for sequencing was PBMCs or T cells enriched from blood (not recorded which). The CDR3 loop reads CASSPGGRQGNEKLFF. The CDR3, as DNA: TGCGCCAGCAGCCCGGGGGGCCGACAGGGGAATGAAAAACTGTTTTTT.